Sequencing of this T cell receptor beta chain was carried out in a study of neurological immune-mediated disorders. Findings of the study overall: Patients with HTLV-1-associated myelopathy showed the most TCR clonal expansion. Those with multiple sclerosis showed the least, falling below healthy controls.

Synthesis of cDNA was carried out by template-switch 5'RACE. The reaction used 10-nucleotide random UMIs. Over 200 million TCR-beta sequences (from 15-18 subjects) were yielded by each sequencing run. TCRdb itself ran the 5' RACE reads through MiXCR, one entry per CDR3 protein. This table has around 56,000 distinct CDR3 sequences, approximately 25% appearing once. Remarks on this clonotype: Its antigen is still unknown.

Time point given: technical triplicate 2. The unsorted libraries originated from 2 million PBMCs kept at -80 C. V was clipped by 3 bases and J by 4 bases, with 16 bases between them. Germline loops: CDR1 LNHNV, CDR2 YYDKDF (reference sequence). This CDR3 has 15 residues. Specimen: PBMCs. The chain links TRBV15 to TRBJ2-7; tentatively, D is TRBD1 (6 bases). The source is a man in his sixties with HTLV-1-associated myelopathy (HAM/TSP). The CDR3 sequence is CATSRDAGTIYEQYF. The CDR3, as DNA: TGTGCCACCAGCAGGGACGCCGGGACAATATACGAGCAGTACTTC.